This TCR beta chain was sequenced for a study of vaccination effects on CD4 cells after COVID-19. Study results and limitations: Among infection- and vaccine-induced clones, marked clonal contraction occurred late after vaccination.

Comment on this clone: Its antigen is not identified.

Germline V CDR1 and CDR2: MGHRA, YSYEKL. V was trimmed by 3 bases and J by 5 bases, leaving 14 bases between them. This CDR3 comprises 15 residues. In the ViraFEST assay, antigen-specific CD4+ clonotypes were identified by expansion after peptide-pool stimulation. Culture lasted around eleven days before CD4+ T cell isolation. Testing of the vaccine recipients showed negative nucleocapsid antibodies and no prior SARS-CoV-2 infection. Days 3 and 7 were when half the medium was replaced with IL-2 medium. Some clones are missing from TCRdb's copy, which holds only in-frame ones; the method was immunoSEQ multiplex PCR. This sample carries about 38,000 clones, about two thirds of them seen once, and the ten largest clones take approximately 22%.

V is TRBV4-1 and J is TRBJ2-1; D is uncertain. The sample here was CD4+ T cells from PBMCs cultured with SARS-CoV-2 spike peptides, taken before COVID-19 vaccination. The TCR was taken from a human donor who received a COVID-19 vaccine. Written as DNA, the CDR3 is TGCGCCAGCAGCCACCCCCGGGTTGGGGACAATGAGCAGTTCTTC. This sequence encodes CASSHPRVGDNEQFF.